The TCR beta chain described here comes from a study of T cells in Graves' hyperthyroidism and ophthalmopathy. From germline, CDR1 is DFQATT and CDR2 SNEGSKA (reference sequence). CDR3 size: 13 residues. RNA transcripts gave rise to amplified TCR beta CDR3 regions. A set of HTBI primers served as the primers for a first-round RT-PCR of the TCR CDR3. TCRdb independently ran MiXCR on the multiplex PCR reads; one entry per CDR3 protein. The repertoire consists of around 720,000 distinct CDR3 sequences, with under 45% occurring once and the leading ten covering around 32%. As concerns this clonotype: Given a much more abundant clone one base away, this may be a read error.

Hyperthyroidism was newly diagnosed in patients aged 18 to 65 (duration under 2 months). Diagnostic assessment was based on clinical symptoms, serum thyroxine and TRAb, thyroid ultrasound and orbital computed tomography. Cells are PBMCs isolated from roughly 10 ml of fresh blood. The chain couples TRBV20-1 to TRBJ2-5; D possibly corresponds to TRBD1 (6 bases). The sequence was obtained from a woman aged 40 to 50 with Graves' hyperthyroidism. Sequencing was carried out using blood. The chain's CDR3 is CSASEGVQEAQYF. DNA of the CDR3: TGCAGTGCTAGTGAGGGGGTGCAAGAGGCCCAGTACTTC.